These 17 T cell receptor beta chains were sequenced from one sample in a study of radiotherapy plus CTLA-4 blockade in lung cancer. Sequencing used immunoSEQ multiplex PCR; TCRdb keeps in-frame clones, though not all of them. This table holds more than 50,000 clones, roughly four fifths found once. The specimen comprised peripheral blood, sampled from a patient treated with radiotherapy plus ipilimumab. The receptors here all came from a human donor with non-small cell lung cancer who had a complete response to radiotherapy plus ipilimumab.

The V call is TRBV7-9, the J call TRBJ1-3, with D possibly TRBD1 on 5 matching bases. From germline, CDR1 is SEHNR and CDR2 FQNEAQ (reference sequence). CDR3 length: 14 residues. Between the trimmed V and J ends, which lost 5 bases and 5 bases, there was a span of 13 bases. The CDR3 loop is CASSHPGVRNTIYF. The DNA for the CDR3 is TGTGCCAGCAGCCACCCGGGGGTGCGAAACACCATATATTTT.

The chain carries TRBV19 and TRBJ1-6, with 7 nucleotides matching TRBD1. This CDR3 is built from 15 residues. The V gene's germline CDR1 is LNHDA and CDR2 SQIVND (reference sequence). V trimming: 5 bases; J trimming: 7 bases; junction bases outside the gene matches: 8. The CDR3, as DNA: TGTGCCAGTAGTGACTATACAGGGGCCAATTCACCCCTCCACTTT. It is translated as CASSDYTGANSPLHF.

This clone was detected once. V usage is TRBV28 and J usage is TRBJ2-1; D is unresolved. Trimming cost V 2 bases and J 8 bases, with 7 bases left between them. The CDR3 runs to 12 residues. CDR1 and CDR2 from the germline V gene are MDHEN and SYDVKM. The CDR3 nucleotides are TGTGCCAGCAGTTTACCCTTCTATGAGCAGTTCTTC. Residues: CASSLPFYEQFF.

The gene calls are TRBV6-1 and TRBJ1-3; D perhaps matches TRBD1 (6 bases). Germline V gene sequence: CDR1 MNHNS, CDR2 SASEGT. V was pared by 6 bases and J by 1 base, with 13 bases between. This CDR3 comprises 15 residues. The DNA of the CDR3 is TGTGCCAGCAGCCCCACAGGGAGTTCTGGAAACACCATATATTTT. Residues: CASSPTGSSGNTIYF.

V gene TRBV7-9 combines with J gene TRBJ2-3; TRBD1 agrees at 9 bases. Germline-derived CDR1 and CDR2 are SEHNR and FQNEAQ (reference sequence). The CDR3 is 16 amino acids. With V trimmed by 5 bases and J by 4 bases, 10 bases remained unmatched. CDR3 coding DNA: TGTGCCAGCAGCGACTGGGACAGGGCGGCAGCAGATACGCAGTATTTT. This translates into CASSDWDRAAADTQYF.

This clone was seen only once. J is TRBJ1-3 and V is TRBV5-6, with TRBD1 matching 8 bases. The CDR3 loop spans 14 amino acids. Germline V lookup: CDR1 SGHDT, CDR2 YYEEEE. V shed 4 bases, J shed 7 bases, and the junction held 7 bases outside the gene matches. The CDR3 is CASSSYRGINTIYF. CDR3 DNA sequence: TGTGCCAGCAGCAGCTACAGGGGGATTAACACCATATATTTT.

This clone was counted only a few times. The chain combines TRBV19 with TRBJ1-2, with D unresolved. Germline V gene sequence: CDR1 LNHDA, CDR2 SQIVND (reference sequence). This CDR3 is built from 13 residues. V shed 5 bases and J shed 6 bases, with 13 bases lying between them. In DNA, the CDR3 is TGTGCCAGTAGTTTGAGGGCGGGAGATGGCTACACCTTC. Translating it yields CASSLRAGDGYTF.

As DNA, the CDR3 is TGTGCCAGCACCCTGGTGCCTGGCTATGAGCAGTTCTTC. Residues: CASTLVPGYEQFF. The genes are TRBV7-2 and TRBJ2-1; unclear D gene. This CDR3 is built from 13 residues. Trimming stripped 7 bases from V and 8 bases from J, with 15 bases between. The germline gives CDR1 SGHTA, CDR2 FQGNSA.

The chain employs TRBV4-3 and TRBJ2-3; D may be TRBD1 (6 bases). Germline CDR1 is LGHNA and CDR2 is YSLEER. Trimming took 1 base from V and 8 from J, leaving 13 bases between them. This CDR3 has 14 amino acids. Here the CDR3 DNA reads TGCGCCAGCAGCCAAGGGGACAAGAGGCCTACGCAGTATTTT. This gives the protein CASSQGDKRPTQYF.

This clone is labeled medium-sized. The rearrangement joins TRBV19 to TRBJ2-1; tentatively, D is TRBD1 (6 bases). Germline CDR1 is LNHDA and CDR2 is SQIVND (reference sequence). The germline V and J ends were trimmed by 9 bases and 5 bases, with 17 bases remaining between them. CDR3 length equals 14 residues. For the CDR3, the DNA is TGTGCCAGCAGGACAGATCAGACGCACAATGAGCAGTTCTTC. It encodes CASRTDQTHNEQFF.

The chain combines TRBV18 with TRBJ2-1; 7 bases map to TRBD1. Germline CDR1 is KGHSH and CDR2 is LQKENI. V was pared by 3 bases and J by 1 base, with 12 bases of the junction left unmatched. The CDR3 totals 18 residues. CDR3 DNA: TGTGCCAGCTCACCCTCACGTAGGGGGCTGAGTTCCTACAATGAGCAGTTCTTC. Its translation is CASSPSRRGLSSYNEQFF.

V usage is TRBV15 and J usage is TRBJ2-7, with 8 bases identical to TRBD1. The CDR3 contains 18 residues. Germline CDR1 reads LNHNV; CDR2 reads YYDKDF (reference sequence). V shed 1 base, J shed 6 bases, and the junction held 17 bases outside the gene matches. CDR3 sequence (DNA): TGTGCCACCAGCAGAGCCCCAGGGATATCCTCAGGGGGCGGCGAGCAGTACTTC. Translating it yields CATSRAPGISSGGGEQYF.

The chain carries TRBV27 and TRBJ1-4; 9 bases align to TRBD1. V was pared by 8 bases and J by 6 bases, with 10 bases of the junction left unmatched. The CDR3 consists of 15 residues. Germline V gives CDR1 MNHEY, CDR2 SMNVEV (reference sequence). In DNA, the CDR3 is TGTGCCAGCCGTAAACAGGGGGCAGTGGATGAAAAACTGTTTTTT. It is translated as CASRKQGAVDEKLFF.

The chain recombines TRBV4-1 with TRBJ2-3, with 8 bases lining up with TRBD1. The J segment lost 4 bases and the V segment lost 1 base, leaving 16 bases of the junction unmatched. The germline V gene has CDR1 MGHRA and CDR2 YSYEKL. The CDR3 runs 19 residues. DNA for the CDR3: TGCGCCAGCAGCCAAGTCCTGGCAGGGGGCGCCGGTAGCGCAGATACGCAGTATTTT. It yields the protein CASSQVLAGGAGSADTQYF.

This chain links TRBV6-5 with TRBJ1-2; 10 bases map to TRBD1. The CDR3 spans 15 residues. Germline values: CDR1 MNHEY, CDR2 SVGAGI. The V and J ends lost 5 bases and 5 bases, in that order; junction bases with no gene match: 8. The CDR3 reads CASSKWDRGEYGYTF. CDR3 DNA sequence: TGTGCCAGCAGTAAATGGGACAGGGGAGAATATGGCTACACCTTC.

This clone was recorded once. This chain uses TRBV2 with TRBJ1-2; 7 positions match TRBD1. Germline CDR1 and CDR2: SNHLY and FYNNEI. V dropped 3 bases and J dropped 6; count of bases not matched to a gene: 7. The CDR3 is 14 residues long. The CDR3 protein is CASSDGDRVHGYTF. CDR3 DNA: TGTGCCAGCAGTGATGGCGACAGGGTCCATGGCTACACCTTC.

The V gene is TRBV6-5, the J gene TRBJ2-2, with D unresolved. With 5 bases removed from V and 6 bases from J, the gap between germline ends came to 10 bases. The CDR3 has 13 residues. CDR1 and CDR2 from the germline V gene are MNHEY and SVGAGI. In DNA, the CDR3 is TGTGCCAGCAGTCCTAGGTTGGCCGGGGAGCTGTTTTTT. Translation gives CASSPRLAGELFF.